The 17 T cell receptor beta chains below were found in one sample sequenced in a study of cytomegalovirus exposure and HLA in healthy donors. It was with 60 Vbeta and 13 Jbeta primers that the PCR ran. Assay: immunoSEQ multiplex PCR; the TCRdb copy retains only in-frame clones and omits some. This table has 110,000 to 150,000 clones, 65% to 80% appearing once. The sequenced material came from PBMCs. The receptors come from a woman in her thirties or forties in good health and CMV-seronegative.

V is TRBV21-1 and J is TRBJ2-7; the D call in the table, TRBD1, was not verified against the DNA. TRBV21-1 is given as a pseudogene. The CDR3 has 16 amino acids. CDR3 nucleotides: TGTGCCAGCGTAGAGGTTAAAGAGACAGGGGCCTACGAGCAGTACTTC. It codes for CASVEVKETGAYEQYF.

This chain joins TRBV9 and TRBJ1-4; 7 bases match TRBD1. Germline V gene sequence: CDR1 SGDLS, CDR2 YYNGEE. The CDR3 length is 17 residues. Trimming cost V 0 bases and J 2 bases; bases outside gene matches: 7. CDR3: CASSVGAGGTTNEKLFF. For the CDR3, the DNA is TGTGCCAGCAGCGTAGGGGCAGGGGGGACCACTAATGAAAAACTGTTTTTT.

The V and J genes are TRBV7-6 and TRBJ2-7; 7 bases are a match to TRBD1. V shed 5 bases and J 0 bases; nucleotides not matched to a gene: 7. Per germline, CDR1 SGHVS and CDR2 FNYEAQ. The CDR3 is 15 amino acids. The CDR3 region has the DNA TGTGCCAGCAGCCTCTACCGACAGGGCTCCTACGAGCAGTACTTC. Its translation is CASSLYRQGSYEQYF.

V gene TRBV28 combines with J gene TRBJ2-1; no clear D gene. This CDR3 region has 16 residues. Trimming left V 5 bases short and J 0 bases short, with 14 bases between. CDR1 is MDHEN and CDR2 is SYDVKM in the germline V gene. This CDR3 is CASSLGGVLSYNEQFF. CDR3 coding DNA: TGTGCCAGCAGTCTTGGCGGCGTTCTCTCCTACAATGAGCAGTTCTTC. Drawing the rest from reference TRBV28 and TRBJ2-1, the complete variable domain is DVKVTQSSRYLVKRTGEKVFLECVQDMDHENMFWYRQDPGLGLRLIYFSYDVKMKEKGDIPEGYSVSREKKERFSLILESASTNQTSMYLCASSLGGVLSYNEQFFGPGTRLTVL.

The genes are TRBV7-9 and TRBJ2-5, with TRBD1 matching 7 bases. The CDR3 runs to 15 residues. V shed 1 base and J 5 bases; nucleotides not matched to a gene: 7. Per the germline V gene, CDR1 is SEHNR and CDR2 is FQNEAQ (reference sequence). In DNA, the CDR3 is TGTGCCAGCAGCTTAGTGGTGACAGGGTGGGAGACCCAGTACTTC. Amino acid sequence: CASSLVVTGWETQYF.

The chain employs TRBV19 and TRBJ1-1; D gene ambiguous. The germline V gene has CDR1 LNHDA and CDR2 SQIVND (reference sequence). Trimming left V 4 bases short and J 4 bases short, with 10 bases between. The CDR3 covers 13 residues. In DNA form, the CDR3 reads TGTGCCAGTAGTACCGTACACAGCACTGAAGCTTTCTTT. Protein sequence: CASSTVHSTEAFF.

The rearrangement links TRBV6-4 to TRBJ1-5, with 9 bases aligning to TRBD1. The V segment lost 5 bases and the J segment 10 bases; nucleotides outside the gene matches: 6. CDR3 size: 13 residues. From germline, CDR1 is MRHNA and CDR2 SNTAGT. As DNA, the CDR3 is TGTGCCAGCAGTCCGGGACAGGGTAATCCCCAGCATTTT. Translating it yields CASSPGQGNPQHF.

V gene TRBV2 combines with J gene TRBJ2-7; D perhaps matches TRBD2 (6 bases). The length of the CDR3 is 12 residues. Germline CDR1 is SNHLY and CDR2 is FYNNEI. The V gene lost 5 bases and the J gene lost 4 bases, with 9 bases spanning the gap. This CDR3 reads CASSQGGYEQYF. In nucleotides, the CDR3 is TGTGCCAGCAGTCAGGGAGGTTACGAGCAGTACTTC.

The V call is TRBV5-6, the J call TRBJ2-3; D might be TRBD2 (6 bases). V gave up 0 bases and J gave up 4 bases, with 12 bases separating them. The CDR3 length is 15 residues. CDR1 is SGHDT and CDR2 is YYEEEE in the germline V gene. The DNA for the CDR3 is TGTGCCAGCAGCTTGGAAAGCGGGTTCGCAGATACGCAGTATTTT. Translated, it gives CASSLESGFADTQYF.

This clone was seen at least ten times. This rearrangement joins TRBV6-4 to TRBJ1-1, with a tentative D call TRBD1 (5 bases). The CDR3 consists of 15 residues. The V end lost 0 bases, the J end lost 5 bases, and 13 bases lay between the germline ends. The germline V gene encodes CDR1 MRHNA and CDR2 SNTAGT. Written as DNA, the CDR3 is TGTGCCAGCAGTGACTCGGCAGGGCAGTCGACTGAAGCTTTCTTT. Amino acids: CASSDSAGQSTEAFF.

The chain links TRBV5-1 to TRBJ1-2; D is undetermined. The germline CDR1 and CDR2 sequences are SGHRS and YFSETQ. The CDR3 is 12 residues long. Trimming pared 7 bases from V and 2 bases from J, leaving 9 bases between. The CDR3 is CASLRGNYGYTF. CDR3 coding DNA: TGCGCCAGCCTCCGAGGAAACTATGGCTACACCTTC.

A single count supports this clone. The chain links TRBV19 to TRBJ2-2, with 13 bases that match TRBD2. This CDR3 region has 17 residues. J gave up 2 bases and V 2 bases, and 2 bases lay outside the gene matches. Germline CDR1 reads LNHDA; CDR2 reads SQIVND (reference sequence). The CDR3 DNA reads as TGTGCCAGTAGTATAACTAGCGGGGGGGTCAACACCGGGGAGCTGTTTTTT. Amino acid sequence: CASSITSGGVNTGELFF.

This clone was counted between two and nine times. CDR3 in amino acids: CASSRQGATDEQYF. For the CDR3, the DNA is TGTGCCAGCAGCAGACAGGGGGCGACCGACGAGCAGTACTTC. The J gene is TRBJ2-7, the V gene TRBV11-3, with 10 bases that match TRBD1. Germline CDR1 reads SGHNT; CDR2 reads YENEEA. V trimming: 5 bases; J trimming: 5 bases; junction bases outside the gene matches: 6. The CDR3 is 14 amino acids.

V usage is TRBV29-1 and J usage is TRBJ2-1, with TRBD2 matching over 12 bases. Germline lookup yields CDR1 SQVTM and CDR2 ANQGSEA. The V gene end was trimmed by 0 bases and the J gene end by 9 bases; junction bases not matched to a gene: 12. This CDR3 is 17 amino acids long. In DNA form, the CDR3 reads TGCAGCGTTGAAGATCCCGGGGCTAGCGGGGGGGCAGGTGAGCAGTTCTTC. Its protein is CSVEDPGASGGAGEQFF.

The chain uses TRBV28 and TRBJ1-2; TRBD1 agrees at 8 bases. The germline gives CDR1 MDHEN, CDR2 SYDVKM. This CDR3 is built from 15 residues. With V trimmed by 5 bases and J by 4 bases, 9 bases remained unmatched. CDR3 loop: CASSLPRGLTYGYTF. The CDR3 nucleotides read TGTGCCAGCAGTCTCCCCAGGGGGCTAACCTATGGCTACACCTTC.

The count of this clone is one. This chain connects TRBV23-1 to TRBJ1-5, with TRBD1 as a possible D gene (5 bases). TRBV23-1 falls under the ORF class, with uncertain function. Trimming took off 5 bases at V and 5 bases at J, with 7 bases between the two ends. CDR3 length: 12 residues. CDR3 protein: CASSSRDQPQHF. The CDR3 DNA is TGCGCCAGCAGTTCCAGGGATCAGCCCCAGCATTTT.

The rearrangement uses TRBV28 and TRBJ1-6; D remains unclear. Germline V gives CDR1 MDHEN, CDR2 SYDVKM. Trimming cost V 3 bases and J 0 bases, with 6 bases left between them. The CDR3 runs to 15 residues. The CDR3 bases are TGTGCCAGCAGTTTGAGTAGCTCCTATAATTCACCCCTCCACTTT. Protein product: CASSLSSSYNSPLHF.